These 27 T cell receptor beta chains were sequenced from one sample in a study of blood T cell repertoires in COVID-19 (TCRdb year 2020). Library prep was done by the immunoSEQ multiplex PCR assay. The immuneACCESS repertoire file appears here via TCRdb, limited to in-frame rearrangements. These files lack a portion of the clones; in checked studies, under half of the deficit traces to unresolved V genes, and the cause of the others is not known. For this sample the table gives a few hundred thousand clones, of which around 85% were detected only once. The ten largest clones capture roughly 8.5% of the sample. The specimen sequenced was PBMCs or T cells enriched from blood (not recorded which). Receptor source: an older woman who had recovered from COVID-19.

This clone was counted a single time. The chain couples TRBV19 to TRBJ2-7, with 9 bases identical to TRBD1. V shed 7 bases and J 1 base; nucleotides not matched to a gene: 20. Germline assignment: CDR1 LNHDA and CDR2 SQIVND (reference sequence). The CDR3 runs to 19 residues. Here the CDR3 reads CASIEIAAEGQGGSYEQYV. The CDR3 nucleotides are TGTGCCAGTATTGAAATCGCCGCCGAGGGACAGGGAGGTTCCTACGAGCAGTACGTC.

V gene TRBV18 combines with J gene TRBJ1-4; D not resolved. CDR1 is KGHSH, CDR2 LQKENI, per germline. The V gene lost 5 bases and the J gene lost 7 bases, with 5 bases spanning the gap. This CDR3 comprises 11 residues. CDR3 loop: CASSGSEKLFF. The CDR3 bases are TGTGCCAGCTCAGGGAGTGAAAAACTGTTTTTT.

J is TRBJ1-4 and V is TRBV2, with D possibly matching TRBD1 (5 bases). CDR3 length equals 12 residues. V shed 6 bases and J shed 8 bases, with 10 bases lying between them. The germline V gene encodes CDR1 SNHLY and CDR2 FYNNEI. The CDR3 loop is CASSYWTEKLFF. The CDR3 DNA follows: TGTGCCAGCAGCTATTGGACAGAAAAACTGTTTTTT.

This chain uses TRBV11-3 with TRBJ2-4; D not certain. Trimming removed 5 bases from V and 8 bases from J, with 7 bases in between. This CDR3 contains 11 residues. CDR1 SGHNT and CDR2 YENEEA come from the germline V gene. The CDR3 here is CASSRLYIQYF. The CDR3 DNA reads TGTGCCAGCAGCCGTCTATACATTCAGTACTTC.

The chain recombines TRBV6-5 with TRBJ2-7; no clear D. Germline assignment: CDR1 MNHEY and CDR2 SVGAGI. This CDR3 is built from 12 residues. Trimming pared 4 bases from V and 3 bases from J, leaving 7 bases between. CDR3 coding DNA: TGTGCCAGCAGTTCACAGTACTACGAGCAGTACGTC. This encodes CASSSQYYEQYV.

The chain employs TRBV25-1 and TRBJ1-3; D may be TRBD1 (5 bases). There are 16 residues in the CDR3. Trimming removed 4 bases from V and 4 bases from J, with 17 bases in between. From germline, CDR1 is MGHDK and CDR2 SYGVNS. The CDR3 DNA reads TGTGCCAGCAGTGGTCGGGGAGGGGTTGGAGGAAACACCATATATTTT. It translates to CASSGRGGVGGNTIYF.

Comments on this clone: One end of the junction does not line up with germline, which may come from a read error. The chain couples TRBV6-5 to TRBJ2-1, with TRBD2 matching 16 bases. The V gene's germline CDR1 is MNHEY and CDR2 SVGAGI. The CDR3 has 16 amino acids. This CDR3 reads CASSYEVPGLAGGPVF. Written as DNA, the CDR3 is TGTGCCAGCAGTTACGAGGTGCCGGGACTAGCGGGGGGGCCGGTCTTC.

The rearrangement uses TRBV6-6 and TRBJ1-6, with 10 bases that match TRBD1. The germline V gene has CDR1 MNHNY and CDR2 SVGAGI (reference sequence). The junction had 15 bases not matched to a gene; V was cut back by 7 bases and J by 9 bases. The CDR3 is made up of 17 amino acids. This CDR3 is CASNRMTGGDDGSPLHF. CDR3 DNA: TGTGCCAGCAATCGGATGACAGGGGGCGATGACGGTTCACCCCTCCACTTT.

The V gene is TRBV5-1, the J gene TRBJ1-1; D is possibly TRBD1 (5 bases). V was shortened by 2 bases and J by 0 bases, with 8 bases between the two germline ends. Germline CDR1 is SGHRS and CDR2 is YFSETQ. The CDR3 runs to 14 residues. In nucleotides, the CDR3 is TGCGCCAGCAGCTTTTCGGGGGTGAACACTGAAGCTTTCTTT. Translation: CASSFSGVNTEAFF. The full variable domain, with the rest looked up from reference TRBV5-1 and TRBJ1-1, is KAGVTQTPRYLIKTRGQQVTLSCSPISGHRSVSWYQQTPGQGLQFLFEYFSETQRNKGNFPGRFSGRQFSNSRSEMNVSTLELGDSALYLCASSFSGVNTEAFFGQGTRLTVV.

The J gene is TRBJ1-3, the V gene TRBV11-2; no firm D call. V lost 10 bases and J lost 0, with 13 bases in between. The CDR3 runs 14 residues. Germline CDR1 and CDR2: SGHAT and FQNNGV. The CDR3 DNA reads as TGTGCCACCCAGTCCGTTGGCTCTGGAAACACCATATATTTT. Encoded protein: CATQSVGSGNTIYF. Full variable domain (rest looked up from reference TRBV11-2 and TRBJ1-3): EAGVAQSPRYKIIEKRQSVAFWCNPISGHATLYWYQQILGQGPKLLIQFQNNGVVDDSQLPKDRFSAERLKGVDSTLKIQPAKLEDSAVYLCATQSVGSGNTIYFGEGSWLTVV.

The chain's CDR3 is CASSPTGHSYEQYF. The DNA of the CDR3 is TGTGCCAGCAGCCCTACAGGGCACTCCTACGAGCAGTACTTC. The chain joins TRBV13 to TRBJ2-7; the D gene is possibly TRBD1 (6 bases). V was clipped by 5 bases and J by 0 bases, with 11 bases between them. Germline V gene sequence: CDR1 PRHDT, CDR2 FYEKMQ (reference sequence). This CDR3 contains 14 residues.

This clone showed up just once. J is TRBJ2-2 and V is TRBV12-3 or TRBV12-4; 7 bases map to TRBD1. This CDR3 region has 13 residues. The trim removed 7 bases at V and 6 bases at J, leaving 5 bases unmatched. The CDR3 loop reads CASTATGPGELFF. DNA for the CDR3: TGTGCCAGCACCGCGACAGGGCCCGGGGAGCTGTTTTTT.

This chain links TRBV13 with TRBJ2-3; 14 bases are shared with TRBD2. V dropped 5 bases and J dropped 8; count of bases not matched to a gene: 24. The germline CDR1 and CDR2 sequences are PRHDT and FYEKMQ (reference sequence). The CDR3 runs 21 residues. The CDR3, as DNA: TGTGCCAGCAGCCCCTACCGACTAGCGGGGGGGCTTTTTTCAGTACACGGTACGCAGTATTTT. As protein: CASSPYRLAGGLFSVHGTQYF.

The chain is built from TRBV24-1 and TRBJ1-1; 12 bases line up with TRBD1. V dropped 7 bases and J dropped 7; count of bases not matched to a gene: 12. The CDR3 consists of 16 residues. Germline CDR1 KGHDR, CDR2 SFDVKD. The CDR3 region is CATRETGTGGGGEAFF. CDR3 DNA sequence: TGTGCCACCAGGGAAACCGGGACAGGGGGCGGCGGTGAAGCTTTCTTT.

In nucleotides, the CDR3 is TGTGCCAGCAGGAATATGGCAGGTGACAATGAGCAGTTCTTC. This codes for CASRNMAGDNEQFF. V and J are TRBV7-2 and TRBJ2-1; D remains ambiguous. This CDR3 comprises 14 residues. Germline lookup yields CDR1 SGHTA and CDR2 FQGNSA. The V and J ends lost 6 bases and 5 bases respectively, with 14 bases between them.

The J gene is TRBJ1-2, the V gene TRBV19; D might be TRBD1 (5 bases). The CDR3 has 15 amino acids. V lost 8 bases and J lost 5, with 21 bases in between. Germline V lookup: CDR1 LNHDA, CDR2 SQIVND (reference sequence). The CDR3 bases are TGTGCCAGTTGTCCCTATTCGACAGCCCAATATGGCTACACCTTC. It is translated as CASCPYSTAQYGYTF.

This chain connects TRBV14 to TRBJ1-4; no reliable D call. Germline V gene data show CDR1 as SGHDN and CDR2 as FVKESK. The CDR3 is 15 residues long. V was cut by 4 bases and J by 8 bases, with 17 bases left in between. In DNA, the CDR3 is TGTGCCAGCAGCCCTCGGGCGGGGTTTGGAGAAAAACTGTTTTTT. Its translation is CASSPRAGFGEKLFF.

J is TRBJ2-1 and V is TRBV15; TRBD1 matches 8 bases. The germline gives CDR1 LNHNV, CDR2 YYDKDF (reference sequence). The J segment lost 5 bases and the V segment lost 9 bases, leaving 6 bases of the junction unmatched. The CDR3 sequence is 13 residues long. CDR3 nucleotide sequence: TGTGCCACGGGGACAGGCCAACACAATGAGCAGTTCTTC. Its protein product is CATGTGQHNEQFF.

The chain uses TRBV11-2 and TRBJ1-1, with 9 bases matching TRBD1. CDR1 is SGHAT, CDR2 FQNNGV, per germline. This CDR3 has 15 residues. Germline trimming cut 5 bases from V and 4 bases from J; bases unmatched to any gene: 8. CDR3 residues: CASSSQGQGGTEAFF. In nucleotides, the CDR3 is TGTGCCAGCAGCAGCCAGGGACAGGGTGGCACTGAAGCTTTCTTT.

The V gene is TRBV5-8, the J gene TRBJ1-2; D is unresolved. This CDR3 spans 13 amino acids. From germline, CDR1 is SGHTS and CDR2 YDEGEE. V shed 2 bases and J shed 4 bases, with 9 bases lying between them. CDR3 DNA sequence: TGTGCCAGCAGCTTACGGAGGGCCTATGGCTACACCTTC. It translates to CASSLRRAYGYTF.

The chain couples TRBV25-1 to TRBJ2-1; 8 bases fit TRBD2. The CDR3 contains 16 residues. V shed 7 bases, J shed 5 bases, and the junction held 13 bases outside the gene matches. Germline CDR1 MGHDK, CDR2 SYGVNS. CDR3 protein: CASTIGRGGRDNEQFF. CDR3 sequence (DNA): TGTGCCAGCACCATAGGACGGGGGGGTAGGGACAATGAGCAGTTCTTC.

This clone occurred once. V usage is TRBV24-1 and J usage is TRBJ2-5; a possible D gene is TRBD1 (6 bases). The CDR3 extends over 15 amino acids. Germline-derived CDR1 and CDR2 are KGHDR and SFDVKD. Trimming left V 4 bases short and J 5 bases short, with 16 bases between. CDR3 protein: CATSDSGHRMETQYF. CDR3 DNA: TGTGCCACCAGTGACTCGGGACACCGGATGGAGACCCAGTACTTC.

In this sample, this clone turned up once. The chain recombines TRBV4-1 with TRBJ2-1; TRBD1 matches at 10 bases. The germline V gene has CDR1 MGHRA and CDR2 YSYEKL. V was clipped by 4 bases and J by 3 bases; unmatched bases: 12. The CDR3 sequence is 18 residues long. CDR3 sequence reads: CASSRQDPGTGVYNEQFF. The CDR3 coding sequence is TGCGCCAGCAGCCGTCAGGACCCCGGGACAGGGGTCTACAATGAGCAGTTCTTC.

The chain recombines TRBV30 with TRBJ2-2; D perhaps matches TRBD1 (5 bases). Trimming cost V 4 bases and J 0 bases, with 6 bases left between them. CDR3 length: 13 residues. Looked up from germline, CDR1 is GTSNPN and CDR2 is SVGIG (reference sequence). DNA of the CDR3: TGTGCCTGGAAACAGGCGAACACCGGGGAGCTGTTTTTT. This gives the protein CAWKQANTGELFF.

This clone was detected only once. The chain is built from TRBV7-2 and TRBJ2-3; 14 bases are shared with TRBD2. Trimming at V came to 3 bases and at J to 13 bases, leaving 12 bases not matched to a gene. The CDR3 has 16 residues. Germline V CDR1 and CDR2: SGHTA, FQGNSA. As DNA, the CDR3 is TGTGCCAGCAGCTTTCGAGGACTAGCGGGGGGCCCGCCGAAGTATTTT. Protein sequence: CASSFRGLAGGPPKYF.

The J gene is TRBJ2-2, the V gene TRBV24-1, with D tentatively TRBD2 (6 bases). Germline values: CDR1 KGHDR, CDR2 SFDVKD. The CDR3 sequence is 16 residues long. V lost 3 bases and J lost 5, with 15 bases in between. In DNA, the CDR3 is TGTGCCACCAGTGATCTGGAGGGTTGGGTAACCGGGGAGCTGTTTTTT. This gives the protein CATSDLEGWVTGELFF.

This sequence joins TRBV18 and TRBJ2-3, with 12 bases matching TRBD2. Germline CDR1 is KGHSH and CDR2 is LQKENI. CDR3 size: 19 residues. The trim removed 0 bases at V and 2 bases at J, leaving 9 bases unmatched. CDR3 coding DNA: TGTGCCAGCTCACCACCAAACCGAGGACTAGCGGGACCCACAGATACGCAGTATTTT. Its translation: CASSPPNRGLAGPTDTQYF.